The 30 T cell receptor beta chains reported below all come from one sample, sequenced in a study of blood T cell repertoires in COVID-19. Sequencing used immunoSEQ multiplex PCR; TCRdb keeps in-frame clones, though not all of them. This sample has about 220,000 clones; roughly 80% occur once, and the top ten carry 3.5% to 4%. The sequencing sample was made of PBMCs or T cells enriched from blood (not recorded which). Source of these receptors: a woman in her 40s who had been exposed to COVID-19.

The rearrangement links TRBV2 to TRBJ1-4, with D uncertain. The CDR3 spans 15 residues. Deletions cut 5 bases from V and 5 bases from J, with 15 bases between. From germline, CDR1 is SNHLY and CDR2 FYNNEI. CDR3: CASSPRRGENEKLFF. CDR3 sequence (DNA): TGTGCCAGCAGTCCCCGACGGGGTGAGAATGAAAAACTGTTTTTT.

This rearrangement joins TRBV19 to TRBJ2-1, with D perhaps matching TRBD1 (5 bases). Per the germline V gene, CDR1 is LNHDA and CDR2 is SQIVND (reference sequence). V lost 4 bases to trimming and J lost 2 bases, with 9 bases between them. The CDR3 has 14 amino acids. This CDR3 is CASSRGETYNEQFF. The CDR3 bases are TGTGCCAGTAGTAGGGGCGAAACCTACAATGAGCAGTTCTTC.

The chain couples TRBV6-5 to TRBJ2-2; perhaps TRBD2 as D (5 bases). Germline V gene sequence: CDR1 MNHEY, CDR2 SVGAGI. V was clipped by 2 bases and J by 6 bases, with 10 bases between them. The CDR3 runs to 14 residues. The CDR3 region has the DNA TGTGCCAGCAGTTACGACTACTGGTCCGGGGAGCTGTTTTTT. This codes for CASSYDYWSGELFF.

J is TRBJ1-6 and V is TRBV2; weak D call: TRBD1 (5 bases). The CDR3 has 19 residues. V lost 8 bases and J 0 bases, leaving 23 bases between the germline ends. The germline gives CDR1 SNHLY, CDR2 FYNNEI. The CDR3 is CASYLNWQGESSYNSPLHF. The CDR3 DNA follows: TGTGCCAGCTACCTAAATTGGCAGGGTGAAAGCTCCTATAATTCACCCCTCCACTTT.

The count of this clone is one. The chain employs TRBV7-8 and TRBJ2-2; maybe TRBD1 (5 bases). Trimming took 8 bases from V and 0 from J, leaving 13 bases between them. This CDR3 spans 15 amino acids. Germline V gives CDR1 SGHVS, CDR2 FQNEAQ. CDR3 loop: CASLWGVTNTGELFF. In DNA, the CDR3 is TGTGCCAGCTTATGGGGCGTAACGAACACCGGGGAGCTGTTTTTT.

This rearrangement joins TRBV5-1 to TRBJ2-3, with a weak D call TRBD2 (6 bases). CDR1 is SGHRS and CDR2 is YFSETQ in the germline V gene. The CDR3 loop spans 17 amino acids. V was trimmed by 4 bases and J by 0 bases, leaving 18 bases between them. The CDR3 nucleotides read TGCGCCAGCAGCCCTGCCCGTGGACTAACTAGCACAGATACGCAGTATTTT. It specifies CASSPARGLTSTDTQYF.

The V gene is TRBV7-9, the J gene TRBJ1-2, with D possibly matching TRBD1 (6 bases). The V end was cut by 5 bases, the J end by 10 bases, with 11 bases between. The CDR3 has 11 amino acids. In germline, CDR1 is SEHNR, CDR2 FQNEAQ (reference sequence). The CDR3 loop reads CASSQTGPYTF. The DNA of the CDR3 is TGTGCCAGCAGCCAGACAGGACCCTACACCTTC. Variable domain in full (rest from reference TRBV7-9 and TRBJ1-2): DTGVSQNPRHKITKRGQNVTFRCDPISEHNRLYWYRQTLGQGPEFLTYFQNEAQLEKSRLLSDRFSAERPKGSFSTLEIQRTEQGDSAMYLCASSQTGPYTFGSGTRLTVV.

The chain recombines TRBV5-4 with TRBJ1-1, with D unclear. CDR3 length: 14 residues. The germline CDR1 and CDR2 sequences are SGHNT and YYREEE (reference sequence). V dropped 3 bases and J dropped 1 base, with 10 bases sitting between them. The CDR3 DNA sequence: TGTGCCAGCAGCTGGGGAGGACGGAACACTGAAGCTTTCTTT. It yields the protein CASSWGGRNTEAFF.

This clone has more than one count but fewer than ten. The rearrangement uses TRBV12-3 or TRBV12-4 and TRBJ1-2; TRBD1 aligns across 8 bases. J gave up 2 bases and V 8 bases, and 4 bases lay outside the gene matches. The CDR3 length is 13 residues. CDR3 in amino acids: CASQDRGNYGYTF. The DNA of the CDR3 is TGTGCCAGCCAAGACAGGGGAAACTATGGCTACACCTTC.

For the CDR3, the DNA is TGTGCCAGCACCACTACGCCCCCGTGGGGGAGCCAGGGGGATACGCAGTATTTT. Its protein is CASTTTPPWGSQGDTQYF. The chain employs TRBV16 and TRBJ2-3, with D possibly matching TRBD1 (6 bases). The CDR3 is 18 amino acids. V lost 7 bases and J 6 bases, leaving 29 bases between the germline ends. Per germline, CDR1 KGHSY and CDR2 FQNENV.

The chain links TRBV7-3 to TRBJ2-2; 11 bases are shared with TRBD2. This CDR3 spans 14 amino acids. Per the germline V gene, CDR1 is SGHTA and CDR2 is FQGTGA. After removal of 8 bases from V and 6 bases from J, the junction contained 5 bases not matched to a gene. The CDR3 region is CASGGTSGAGELFF. The CDR3, as DNA: TGTGCCAGCGGGGGGACTAGCGGAGCCGGGGAGCTGTTTTTT.

V and J are TRBV19 and TRBJ1-1; no firm D call. This CDR3 region has 14 residues. Germline V CDR1 and CDR2: LNHDA, SQIVND (reference sequence). V shed 4 bases and J shed 0 bases, with 9 bases lying between them. The CDR3 protein is CASSKAEMNTEAFF. For the CDR3, the DNA is TGTGCCAGTAGTAAGGCGGAAATGAACACTGAAGCTTTCTTT. The full variable domain, completed using reference TRBV19 and TRBJ1-1, is DGGITQSPKYLFRKEGQNVTLSCEQNLNHDAMYWYRQDPGQGLRLIYYSQIVNDFQKGDIAEGYSVSREKKESFPLTVTSAQKNPTAFYLCASSKAEMNTEAFFGQGTRLTVV.

This chain uses TRBV29-1 with TRBJ1-1; D may be TRBD1 (5 bases). This CDR3 is built from 14 residues. CDR1 and CDR2 (germline): SQVTM, ANQGSEA. The germline V and J ends were trimmed by 2 bases and 0 bases, with 10 bases remaining between them. CDR3 in DNA: TGCAGCGTTGAAATCGACAGCATGAACACTGAAGCTTTCTTT. Amino acid sequence: CSVEIDSMNTEAFF. The variable domain in full, with the rest retrieved from reference TRBV29-1 and TRBJ1-1, is SAVISQKPSRDICQRGTSLTIQCQVDSQVTMMFWYRQQPGQSLTLIATANQGSEATYESGFVIDKFPISRPNLTFSTLTVSNMSPEDSSIYLCSVEIDSMNTEAFFGQGTRLTVV.

The J gene is TRBJ2-3, the V gene TRBV2, with a possible D match to TRBD2 (7 bases). The germline V and J ends were trimmed by 8 bases and 5 bases, with 17 bases remaining between them. This CDR3 has 14 residues. Germline V lookup: CDR1 SNHLY, CDR2 FYNNEI. DNA of the CDR3: TGTGCCAGCGGTATAGGGGGGGCTCGAGATACGCAGTATTTT. It encodes CASGIGGARDTQYF.

The J gene is TRBJ2-2, the V gene TRBV4-3; 7 positions match TRBD2. This CDR3 comprises 17 residues. The V segment lost 2 bases and the J segment 2 bases; nucleotides outside the gene matches: 8. CDR1 LGHNA and CDR2 YSLEER come from the germline V gene. CDR3 DNA: TGCGCCAGCAGCCAAATCGTCCTAGCGGTAAACACCGGGGAGCTGTTTTTT. Translation gives CASSQIVLAVNTGELFF.

This chain connects TRBV5-1 to TRBJ1-5; 8 positions match TRBD1. This CDR3 has 15 amino acids. Per the germline V gene, CDR1 is SGHRS and CDR2 is YFSETQ. Losses at the gene ends were 5 bases for V and 6 bases for J; bases not matched to a gene: 10. The CDR3 reads CASSWTGKGSQPQHF. The DNA for the CDR3 is TGCGCCAGCAGTTGGACAGGGAAGGGAAGTCAGCCCCAGCATTTT.

The chain uses TRBV28 and TRBJ1-4; possibly TRBD1 for D (5 bases). Germline-derived CDR1 and CDR2 are MDHEN and SYDVKM. Trimming removed 6 bases from V and 3 bases from J, with 11 bases in between. The CDR3 has 14 amino acids. CDR3 bases: TGTGCCAGCAGGCCCCAGGGATCTAATGAAAAACTGTTTTTT. Protein sequence: CASRPQGSNEKLFF.

Written as DNA, the CDR3 is TGTGCCAGCAGCCCAACAGGGGAGGCTCAGCCCCAGCATTTT. Translated, it gives CASSPTGEAQPQHF. The chain couples TRBV7-9 to TRBJ1-5, with 7 bases matching TRBD1. Trimming took 5 bases from V and 6 from J; bases not matched to a gene: 7. CDR3 length: 14 residues. Germline loops: CDR1 SEHNR, CDR2 FQNEAQ (reference sequence).

V gene TRBV3-1 (or the pseudogene TRBV3-2) combines with J gene TRBJ1-3; D not resolved. The CDR3 length is 15 residues. Germline V gives CDR1 LGHDT, CDR2 YNNKEL (reference sequence). Trimming stripped 2 bases from V and 0 bases from J, with 8 bases between. DNA for the CDR3: TGTGCCAGCAGCCAAACTTCGTCCTCTGGAAACACCATATATTTT. This codes for CASSQTSSSGNTIYF.

This chain links TRBV7-8 with TRBJ2-2; D is perhaps TRBD2 (6 bases). The germline V and J ends were trimmed by 3 bases and 0 bases, with 11 bases remaining between them. The CDR3 is 16 amino acids. The germline gives CDR1 SGHVS, CDR2 FQNEAQ. The CDR3 coding sequence is TGTGCCAGCAGCTTTAAACTAGCAGCGAACACCGGGGAGCTGTTTTTT. This translates into CASSFKLAANTGELFF.

The V gene is TRBV18, the J gene TRBJ1-1; D gene unclear. Germline-derived CDR1 and CDR2 are KGHSH and LQKENI. This CDR3 has 15 amino acids. The V and J ends lost 5 bases and 5 bases respectively, with 18 bases between them. As DNA, the CDR3 is TGTGCCAGCTCAACCCGGCCCCCGGGCGGGACTGAAGCTTTCTTT. Its translation is CASSTRPPGGTEAFF.

This chain uses TRBV7-9 with TRBJ2-3; 7 bases fit TRBD1. Germline assignment: CDR1 SEHNR and CDR2 FQNEAQ (reference sequence). The junction had 4 bases not matched to a gene; V was cut back by 5 bases and J by 2 bases. This CDR3 contains 14 residues. The CDR3 reads CASSVDRATDTQYF. The CDR3 DNA follows: TGTGCCAGCAGCGTCGACAGGGCCACAGATACGCAGTATTTT.

The chain employs TRBV3-1 (or the pseudogene TRBV3-2) and TRBJ2-7; perhaps TRBD2 as D (5 bases). Germline CDR1 and CDR2: LGHDT and YNNKEL (reference sequence). Trimming removed 2 bases at V and 5 bases at J, with 13 bases between. This CDR3 region has 14 residues. The CDR3 DNA follows: TGTGCCAGCAGCCAATCTGCGGGTATCAACGAGCAGTACTTC. Its protein is CASSQSAGINEQYF.

The CDR3 DNA is TGTGCCAGCAGTTTTGGGCTAGCGCTTTACAATGAGCAGTTCTTC. Its translation: CASSFGLALYNEQFF. The genes are TRBV27 and TRBJ2-1; the D gene is possibly TRBD2 (6 bases). The germline CDR1 and CDR2 sequences are MNHEY and SMNVEV (reference sequence). V lost 3 bases and J lost 4, with 13 bases in between. CDR3 length equals 15 residues.

The V and J genes are TRBV19 and TRBJ2-7; no clear D gene. The CDR3 contains 11 residues. Germline loops: CDR1 LNHDA, CDR2 SQIVND (reference sequence). Trimming left V 8 bases short and J 1 base short, with 6 bases between. The CDR3 DNA follows: TGTGCCAGTCGGGTTTCCTACGAGCAGTACTTC. Its protein product is CASRVSYEQYF.

The chain links TRBV3-1 (or the pseudogene TRBV3-2) to TRBJ2-1; 7 nucleotides agree with TRBD1. The CDR3 is made up of 16 amino acids. Germline V gene sequence: CDR1 LGHDT, CDR2 YNNKEL (reference sequence). J was trimmed by 2 bases and V by 6 bases; bases with no gene match: 10. The CDR3 DNA is TGTGCCAGCAGTGGGACAGAGGGCCCCCCCTACAATGAGCAGTTCTTC. Its translation is CASSGTEGPPYNEQFF.

The rearrangement links TRBV6-5 to TRBJ2-7; a possible D gene is TRBD1 (5 bases). V was pared by 2 bases and J by 2 bases, with 16 bases between. CDR3 length equals 16 residues. Germline CDR1 is MNHEY and CDR2 is SVGAGI. The CDR3 sequence: CASSYGSVGLAYEQYF. The CDR3 DNA reads as TGTGCCAGCAGTTACGGGTCGGTGGGGCTCGCCTACGAGCAGTACTTC.

This chain links TRBV28 with TRBJ1-5; D unclear. The germline V gene encodes CDR1 MDHEN and CDR2 SYDVKM. The CDR3 is made up of 12 amino acids. The V end was cut by 5 bases, the J end by 7 bases, with 9 bases between. The CDR3 DNA follows: TGTGCCAGCAGTCCTATGGTCCAGCCCCAGCATTTT. It yields the protein CASSPMVQPQHF.

The V and J genes are TRBV6-6 and TRBJ1-6, with 8 nucleotides matching TRBD1. V lost 5 bases to trimming and J lost 5 bases; unmatched junction nucleotides: 8. CDR1 is MNHNY and CDR2 is SVGAGI in the germline V gene (reference sequence). The CDR3 sequence is 16 residues long. CDR3 sequence reads: CASSRPGTGNNSPLHF. DNA of the CDR3: TGTGCCAGCAGTCGCCCCGGGACAGGCAATAATTCACCCCTCCACTTT.

This clone appeared once. Other nucleotide sequences in the sample specify the same CDR3. The rearrangement joins TRBV3-1 (or the pseudogene TRBV3-2) to TRBJ1-1; 11 bases map to TRBD1. The germline gives CDR1 LGHDT, CDR2 YNNKEL (reference sequence). The CDR3 extends over 14 amino acids. J gave up 5 bases and V 4 bases, and 3 bases lay outside the gene matches. CDR3 sequence (DNA): TGTGCCAGCAGCCCGCGGGACAGGGGGACTGAAGCTTTCTTT. This translates into CASSPRDRGTEAFF.